The 32 T cell receptor beta chains reported below all come from one sample, sequenced in a study of blood T cell repertoires in COVID-19. TCRdb keeps only in-frame clones here, not all; method: immunoSEQ multiplex PCR. The table lists about 430,000 clones, nearly 90% of them singletons. Sequencing was performed on PBMCs or T cells enriched from blood (not recorded which). The receptors come from a woman aged 18-30 years who had been exposed to COVID-19.

Concerning this clone: Other DNA sequences of this sample code for an identical CDR3. This chain uses TRBV6-1 with TRBJ2-7; 7 positions agree with TRBD2. Germline loops: CDR1 MNHNS, CDR2 SASEGT. V lost 2 bases and J lost 2; bases outside the gene matches: 3. CDR3 length: 14 amino acids. CDR3 amino acids: CASSEYRGAYEQYF. In DNA, the CDR3 is TGTGCCAGCAGTGAATACCGGGGGGCCTACGAGCAGTACTTC.

The chain employs TRBV19 and TRBJ1-1; D call uncertain. The CDR3 is 12 residues long. V was shortened by 7 bases and J by 1 base, with 7 bases between the two germline ends. Germline CDR1 reads LNHDA; CDR2 reads SQIVND (reference sequence). CDR3 nucleotides: TGTGCCAGTACACTCGGGAACACTGAAGCTTTCTTT. The encoded protein is CASTLGNTEAFF.

The genes are TRBV5-4 and TRBJ2-6, with TRBD2 as a possible D gene (5 bases). The CDR3 has 15 residues. Germline lookup yields CDR1 SGHNT and CDR2 YYREEE (reference sequence). V was clipped by 2 bases and J by 1 base, with 7 bases between them. DNA of the CDR3: TGTGCCAGCAGCTTTAGCGAATCTGGGGCCAACGTCCTGACTTTC. This sequence encodes CASSFSESGANVLTF.

This clone has only one observation. V is TRBV29-1 and J is TRBJ2-7; weak D call: TRBD1 (6 bases). CDR3 length: 12 residues. V was clipped by 8 bases and J by 5 bases, with 16 bases between them. Germline CDR1 SQVTM, CDR2 ANQGSEA. CDR3 amino acids: CSSRTESNEQYF. CDR3 coding DNA: TGCAGCTCCAGGACAGAGAGTAACGAGCAGTACTTC.

The genes are TRBV5-1 and TRBJ2-4; 7 bases line up with TRBD2. The CDR3 extends over 16 amino acids. Unmatched junction bases numbered 8, after V lost 1 base and J lost 4 bases. The germline gives CDR1 SGHRS, CDR2 YFSETQ. DNA of the CDR3: TGCGCCAGCAGCTTGAGGACTAGTGCGACTAAAAACATTCAGTACTTC. It specifies CASSLRTSATKNIQYF.

This clone occurred once. The J gene is TRBJ1-4, the V gene TRBV28; unclear D gene. Germline V lookup: CDR1 MDHEN, CDR2 SYDVKM. Between the trimmed V and J ends, which lost 3 bases and 5 bases, there was a span of 7 bases. The CDR3 is 13 amino acids. Written as DNA, the CDR3 is TGTGCCAGCAGTTTGGAGGCAAATGAAAAACTGTTTTTT. Protein: CASSLEANEKLFF.

The chain couples TRBV7-9 to TRBJ2-3, with 7 bases that match TRBD1. J lost 1 base, V lost 5 bases, and 6 bases had no gene match. The CDR3 contains 15 residues. Germline V gene lookup returns CDR1 SEHNR and CDR2 FQNEAQ (reference sequence). CDR3 amino acids: CASSPRQGGTDTQYF. The CDR3, as DNA: TGTGCCAGCAGCCCCCGACAGGGAGGCACAGATACGCAGTATTTT.

DNA of the CDR3: TGTGCCAGCAGCTTGGGCCAGGCGACCTCTAATGAAAAACTGTTTTTT. It is translated as CASSLGQATSNEKLFF. This rearrangement joins TRBV7-9 to TRBJ1-4, with no clear D. This CDR3 contains 16 residues. Deletions cut 3 bases from V and 3 bases from J, with 14 bases between. Per the germline V gene, CDR1 is SEHNR and CDR2 is FQNEAQ (reference sequence).

This clone came up once. This rearrangement joins TRBV5-5 to TRBJ1-5, with D tentatively TRBD1 (5 bases). CDR3 length: 16 amino acids. Deletions cut 3 bases from V and 0 bases from J, with 13 bases between. Germline lookup yields CDR1 SGHKS and CDR2 YYEKEE (reference sequence). The CDR3 spells CASSSAGDLSNQPQHF. For the CDR3, the DNA is TGTGCCAGCAGCTCCGCGGGGGACCTTAGCAATCAGCCCCAGCATTTT.

Worth noting for this clone: Within the sample, other DNA sequences also encode this same CDR3. The chain combines TRBV29-1 with TRBJ2-2; no clear D. The CDR3 has 13 residues. The germline V gene has CDR1 SQVTM and CDR2 ANQGSEA. With 2 bases removed from V and 0 bases from J, the gap between germline ends came to 4 bases. In DNA form, the CDR3 reads TGCAGCGTTGAACCCGCGAACACCGGGGAGCTGTTTTTT. As protein: CSVEPANTGELFF.

The V and J genes are TRBV10-1 and TRBJ1-2; D perhaps matches TRBD1 (6 bases). Trimming left V 4 bases short and J 4 bases short, with 7 bases between. The germline CDR1 and CDR2 sequences are WNHNN and SYGVQD (reference sequence). This CDR3 region has 12 residues. The CDR3 sequence is CASSVDSYGYTF. In nucleotides, the CDR3 is TGCGCCAGCAGTGTGGACAGCTATGGCTACACCTTC.

This chain joins TRBV29-1 and TRBJ2-6, with D hard to call. V was shortened by 4 bases and J by 0 bases, with 13 bases between the two germline ends. The CDR3 sequence is 16 residues long. The germline gives CDR1 SQVTM, CDR2 ANQGSEA. CDR3 sequence reads: CSVVVRALSGANVLTF. Written as DNA, the CDR3 is TGCAGCGTTGTAGTCCGAGCGCTCTCTGGGGCCAACGTCCTGACTTTC.

V usage is TRBV19 and J usage is TRBJ1-4; D unresolved. The CDR3 contains 15 residues. The V gene's germline CDR1 is LNHDA and CDR2 SQIVND (reference sequence). Deletions cut 3 bases from V and 2 bases from J, with 10 bases between. The CDR3 nucleotides read TGTGCCAGTAGTATTGTTGGGCGTACTAATGAAAAACTGTTTTTT. Residues: CASSIVGRTNEKLFF.

V usage is TRBV12-3 or TRBV12-4 and J usage is TRBJ1-5; TRBD1 aligns across 7 bases. The CDR3 is 13 residues long. V lost 6 bases to trimming and J lost 7 bases; unmatched junction nucleotides: 6. CDR3 coding DNA: TGTGCCAGCAGCAAAGACAGGGACCAGCCCCAGCATTTT. Encoded protein: CASSKDRDQPQHF.

This chain uses TRBV18 with TRBJ2-1, with D perhaps TRBD1 (6 bases). This CDR3 has 16 amino acids. V gave up 2 bases and J gave up 2 bases, with 13 bases separating them. Germline assignment: CDR1 KGHSH and CDR2 LQKENI. CDR3 residues: CASSPGGTSPYNEQFF. The CDR3 DNA reads TGTGCCAGCTCACCAGGTGGGACATCCCCCTACAATGAGCAGTTCTTC. Filled out from reference TRBV18 and TRBJ2-1, the complete variable domain reads NAGVMQNPRHLVRRRGQEARLRCSPMKGHSHVYWYRQLPEEGLKFMVYLQKENIIDESGMPKERFSAEFPKEGPSILRIQQVVRGDSAAYFCASSPGGTSPYNEQFFGPGTRLTVL.

This clone was recorded only once. The gene calls are TRBV29-1 and TRBJ1-2, with 9 nucleotides matching TRBD1. Germline V lookup: CDR1 SQVTM, CDR2 ANQGSEA. Trimming removed 6 bases from V and 4 bases from J; junction bases left unmatched: 9. The CDR3 is 14 amino acids. The chain's CDR3 is CSVLQGASPYGYTF. In nucleotides, the CDR3 is TGCAGCGTACTACAGGGGGCTTCCCCCTATGGCTACACCTTC.

The gene calls are TRBV6-5 and TRBJ2-1; 9 bases fit TRBD1. J gave up 10 bases and V 5 bases, and 12 bases lay outside the gene matches. Germline V gene sequence: CDR1 MNHEY, CDR2 SVGAGI. The CDR3 contains 15 residues. The CDR3 sequence is CASSPPGQGLVEQFF. CDR3 nucleotides: TGTGCCAGCAGTCCGCCGGGACAGGGACTTGTGGAGCAGTTCTTC.

V is TRBV9 and J is TRBJ2-7, with a tentative D call TRBD2 (5 bases). The germline V gene has CDR1 SGDLS and CDR2 YYNGEE. V shed 0 bases and J shed 3 bases, with 13 bases lying between them. The CDR3 has 15 residues. The CDR3 region is CASSVGSGSNYEQYF. The CDR3 coding sequence is TGTGCCAGCAGCGTAGGATCGGGGTCTAACTACGAGCAGTACTTC.

J is TRBJ1-4 and V is TRBV10-3, with 7 bases matching TRBD1. This CDR3 contains 13 residues. CDR1 ENHRY and CDR2 SYGVKD come from the germline V gene. J was trimmed by 4 bases and V by 6 bases; bases with no gene match: 2. The DNA of the CDR3 is TGTGCCATCAGGGGGACAGTTAATGAAAAACTGTTTTTT. Amino acid sequence: CAIRGTVNEKLFF.

V gene TRBV4-2 combines with J gene TRBJ2-3; D perhaps matches TRBD2 (6 bases). Trimming removed 4 bases from V and 1 base from J, with 18 bases in between. The V gene's germline CDR1 is LGHNA and CDR2 YNFKEQ. CDR3 size: 17 residues. The CDR3: CASSPHQETRGTDTQYF. In nucleotides, the CDR3 is TGTGCCAGCAGCCCCCATCAGGAGACTAGGGGCACAGATACGCAGTATTTT.

The chain has TRBV28 and TRBJ1-1; the D gene is possibly TRBD1 (6 bases). In germline, CDR1 is MDHEN, CDR2 SYDVKM. CDR3 length equals 15 residues. The V end lost 8 bases, the J end lost 0 bases, and 16 bases lay between the germline ends. CDR3 sequence: CASLNTGLMNTEAFF. The CDR3 nucleotides are TGTGCCAGCCTAAACACAGGGCTCATGAACACTGAAGCTTTCTTT.

CDR3 coding DNA: TGTGCCAGCAGCGACCGGGCCTTC. Translating gives CASSDRAF. The rearrangement uses TRBV21-1 and TRBJ1-2. TRBV21-1 is a pseudogene. The CDR3 contains 8 residues.

This chain uses TRBV28 with TRBJ1-1; 10 nucleotides match TRBD1. Germline CDR1 is MDHEN and CDR2 is SYDVKM. V trimming: 6 bases; J trimming: 10 bases; junction bases outside the gene matches: 8. The CDR3 runs 13 residues. CDR3 in DNA: TGTGCCAGCAGCTTAGACAGGGGGCGGGGAGCTTTCTTT. Amino acid sequence: CASSLDRGRGAFF.

J is TRBJ2-2 and V is TRBV7-9; tentative D call: TRBD2 (6 bases). Germline loops: CDR1 SEHNR, CDR2 FQNEAQ (reference sequence). V was trimmed by 3 bases and J by 7 bases, leaving 18 bases between them. The CDR3 sequence is 16 residues long. The CDR3 region is CASSFDLRGKVGELFF. CDR3 DNA sequence: TGTGCCAGCAGCTTCGATTTACGGGGGAAGGTCGGGGAGCTGTTTTTT.

V and J are TRBV3-1 (or the pseudogene TRBV3-2) and TRBJ1-4, with TRBD1 matching over 10 bases. After removal of 4 bases from V and 2 bases from J, the junction contained 16 bases not matched to a gene. The CDR3 covers 20 residues. Germline CDR1 LGHDT, CDR2 YNNKEL (reference sequence). The CDR3 DNA reads TGTGCCAGCAGCCGGATCCGCGGGACAGGGGAAGTTAGTACTAATGAAAAACTGTTTTTT. Protein product: CASSRIRGTGEVSTNEKLFF.

This chain uses TRBV10-3 with TRBJ1-2; 9 nucleotides match TRBD1. The CDR3 has 12 amino acids. Germline CDR1 reads ENHRY; CDR2 reads SYGVKD. V was clipped by 5 bases and J by 8 bases; unmatched bases: 3. CDR3 sequence (DNA): TGTGCCATCAGTAACAGGGGGCGAGGCTACACCTTC. It encodes CAISNRGRGYTF.

The chain is built from TRBV14 and TRBJ2-2, with 7 nucleotides matching TRBD2. The germline V gene encodes CDR1 SGHDN and CDR2 FVKESK. Trimming removed 3 bases from V and 6 bases from J; junction bases left unmatched: 7. The CDR3 has 15 amino acids. The CDR3, as DNA: TGTGCCAGCAGCCAGGGGACTATATTACCCGGGGAGCTGTTTTTT. Translating gives CASSQGTILPGELFF.

The chain has TRBV7-3 and TRBJ2-3, with 7 bases matching TRBD1. Trimming cost V 5 bases and J 2 bases; bases outside gene matches: 7. The CDR3 is made up of 15 amino acids. From germline, CDR1 is SGHTA and CDR2 FQGTGA. CDR3 sequence reads: CASSPQGQTTDTQYF. The CDR3 bases are TGTGCCAGCAGCCCGCAGGGACAGACCACAGATACGCAGTATTTT.

This clone has only one observation. The V and J genes are TRBV18 and TRBJ2-1, with D possibly matching TRBD1 (6 bases). The CDR3 spans 14 residues. V was cut by 7 bases and J by 1 base, with 11 bases left in between. The germline V gene has CDR1 KGHSH and CDR2 LQKENI. The CDR3 is CASFKDSSYNEQFF. The CDR3 bases are TGTGCCAGCTTTAAGGACAGTTCCTACAATGAGCAGTTCTTC.

For the CDR3, the DNA is TGTGCCAGCAGCTTAGATCGGCAGAGCGGAGCTTTCTTT. This encodes CASSLDRQSGAFF. This chain joins TRBV11-2 and TRBJ1-1; D unclear. CDR1 is SGHAT and CDR2 is FQNNGV in the germline V gene. The CDR3 is 13 residues long. V was shortened by 0 bases and J by 10 bases, with 12 bases between the two germline ends.

V is TRBV6-2 or TRBV6-3 and J is TRBJ1-2; 7 positions match TRBD1. CDR1 is MNHEY, CDR2 SVGEGT, per germline. The CDR3 has 14 amino acids. V shed 5 bases, J shed 4 bases, and the junction held 7 bases outside the gene matches. The CDR3 bases are TGTGCCAGCAGTGAGAACCGGGACAGCTATGGCTACACCTTC. This encodes CASSENRDSYGYTF.

This clone was seen once. The rearrangement links TRBV12-3 or TRBV12-4 to TRBJ2-5; possible D gene TRBD2, 6 bases. CDR3 size: 13 residues. The ends were cut back, 5 bases at V and 5 bases at J, with 12 bases in the middle. The CDR3 loop reads CASSPGLLETQYF. DNA for the CDR3: TGTGCCAGCAGTCCCGGACTATTGGAGACCCAGTACTTC.